Presented here are 23 T cell receptor beta chains from one specimen sequenced in a study of molecular identifiers for immune sequencing clone quantification. Using its own MiXCR run on the PCR reads, TCRdb lists one record per CDR3 protein. The profile covers about 500,000 distinct CDR3 sequences, with 25% appearing a single time and roughly 0.77% taken by the ten largest. Sequences were obtained from naive CD8+ T cells from blood, with Jurkat cell RNA spiked in. Subset in this sample: FACS-sorted CD8+CD4-CCR7+CD45RA+ naive T cells. These receptors all come from a human donor in good health. Some libraries in this study had Jurkat cell RNA spiked in.

On this clonotype: Germline and junction disagree at one end, which may indicate a read error. The V gene is TRBV11-2, the J gene TRBJ2-3; D possibly matches TRBD1 or TRBD2 (5 bases each). Germline-derived CDR1 and CDR2 are SGHAT and FQNNGV. The CDR3 consists of 13 residues. The CDR3 region has the DNA TGTGCCAGCAGCCTAGAGGGGTCGGATACGCAGTATTTT. It specifies CASSLEGSDTQYF.

This chain links TRBV5-6 with TRBJ2-4, with D unclear. This CDR3 contains 15 residues. The germline gives CDR1 SGHDT, CDR2 YYEEEE. V was pared by 7 bases and J by 3 bases, with 17 bases between. The CDR3 DNA reads TGTGCCAGCCACAGAAGCTTTTTGGGCAAAAACATTCAGTACTTC. Amino acids: CASHRSFLGKNIQYF.

As concerns this clonotype: This may come from a read error, since a much larger clone is one base off. V is TRBV24-1 and J is TRBJ2-2; no firm D call. Trimming stripped 12 bases from V and 3 bases from J, with 16 bases between. The germline gives CDR1 KGHDR, CDR2 SFDVKD. The CDR3 totals 14 residues. This CDR3 is CAAIPDDYTGELFF. The CDR3 bases are TGTGCCGCCATCCCCGACGACTACACCGGGGAGCTGTTTTTT.

The CDR3: CASSQDRASRLAYEQYF. CDR3 DNA: TGCGCCAGCAGCCAAGATAGGGCTAGTCGGTTGGCGTACGAGCAGTACTTC. The genes are TRBV4-3 and TRBJ2-7; D ambiguous. The CDR3 is 17 residues long. Germline V gene lookup returns CDR1 LGHNA and CDR2 YSLEER. V was pared by 0 bases and J by 4 bases, with 19 bases between.

This clonotype occurred a few times. The rearrangement uses TRBV4-3 and TRBJ2-7; TRBD1 matches at 9 bases. Germline V CDR1 and CDR2: LGHNA, YSLEER. The CDR3 is made up of 14 amino acids. The trim removed 5 bases at V and 6 bases at J, leaving 8 bases unmatched. The CDR3 protein is CASSSRTGEGEQYF. The CDR3 DNA follows: TGCGCCAGCAGCTCTCGGACAGGGGAAGGCGAGCAGTACTTC.

This clonotype was counted at least ten times. This chain connects TRBV27 to TRBJ2-7; TRBD1 matches 10 bases. CDR1 is MNHEY, CDR2 SMNVEV, per germline (reference sequence). The CDR3 loop spans 14 amino acids. Trimming cost V 4 bases and J 4 bases; bases outside gene matches: 4. The CDR3 protein is CASSWTGGSYEQYF. For the CDR3, the DNA is TGTGCCAGCAGTTGGACAGGGGGAAGTTACGAGCAGTACTTC.

This clonotype appeared many times. This sequence joins TRBV7-2 and TRBJ2-5; TRBD2 matches 9 bases. With V trimmed by 4 bases and J by 5 bases, 2 bases remained unmatched. The germline gives CDR1 SGHTA, CDR2 FQGNSA. This CDR3 has 13 residues. The CDR3 region is CASSSSGMETQYF. As DNA, the CDR3 is TGTGCCAGCAGCTCTAGCGGGATGGAGACCCAGTACTTC.

As to this clonotype: A much larger clone lies a single base off, so this may be a read error. V and J are TRBV4-1 and TRBJ1-1; D might be TRBD1 (6 bases). The CDR3 consists of 16 residues. Germline V lookup: CDR1 MGHRA, CDR2 YSYEKL. The DNA of the CDR3 is TGCGCCAGCAGCCCATCGACAGGACTCCTGAACACTAAAGCTTTCTTT. Its protein is CASSPSTGLLNTKAFF.

This clonotype occurred many times. This rearrangement joins TRBV7-9 to TRBJ1-1; D is perhaps TRBD1 (6 bases). The V end was cut by 5 bases, the J end by 2 bases, with 12 bases between. CDR1 is SEHNR, CDR2 FQNEAQ, per germline (reference sequence). This CDR3 region has 14 residues. CDR3: CASSALDRNTEAFF. As DNA, the CDR3 is TGTGCCAGCAGCGCCCTGGACAGAAACACTGAAGCTTTCTTT.

This chain connects TRBV30 to TRBJ2-1; possibly TRBD1 for D (5 bases). V was trimmed by 6 bases and J by 7 bases, leaving 7 bases between them. The germline gives CDR1 GTSNPN, CDR2 SVGIG (reference sequence). The CDR3 has 10 amino acids. CDR3 DNA: TGTGCCTGCGGACAAAATGAGCAGTTCTTC. It translates to CACGQNEQFF.

This clonotype has more than one count but fewer than ten. The chain links TRBV9 to TRBJ2-3, with a possible D match to TRBD2 (5 bases). V was cut by 3 bases and J by 2 bases, with 19 bases left in between. This CDR3 comprises 17 residues. CDR1 and CDR2 (germline): SGDLS, YYNGEE. This CDR3 is CASSATSLALPTDTQYF. The CDR3 nucleotides are TGTGCCAGCAGCGCAACATCTCTAGCCCTTCCCACAGATACGCAGTATTTT.

The table lists this clonotype with a few counts. The genes are TRBV6-6 and TRBJ1-5, with 8 nucleotides matching TRBD1. CDR3 size: 18 residues. V shed 8 bases and J 2 bases; nucleotides not matched to a gene: 17. Germline lookup yields CDR1 MNHNY and CDR2 SVGAGI (reference sequence). CDR3 nucleotides: TGTGCCAGCCTGTCCCAGGGGGCGGGCTATGGGGGCAATCAGCCCCAGCATTTT. It translates to CASLSQGAGYGGNQPQHF.

This clonotype was seen only a few times. V and J are TRBV28 and TRBJ2-3, with a weak D call TRBD2 (6 bases). Looked up from germline, CDR1 is MDHEN and CDR2 is SYDVKM. The V gene lost 1 base and the J gene lost 1 base, with 12 bases spanning the gap. The CDR3 is 16 residues long. In nucleotides, the CDR3 is TGTGCCAGCAGTTTATCCGGGAGTGAGGGCACAGATACGCAGTATTTT. Its protein product is CASSLSGSEGTDTQYF.

The rearrangement uses TRBV4-3 and TRBJ1-1; perhaps TRBD1 as D (5 bases). CDR1 LGHNA and CDR2 YSLEER come from the germline V gene. This CDR3 is built from 15 residues. Trimming pared 0 bases from V and 5 bases from J, leaving 13 bases between. In DNA, the CDR3 is TGCGCCAGCAGCCAAGATGGTGGGGGACTTACTGAAGCTTTCTTT. It encodes CASSQDGGGLTEAFF.

Points on this clonotype: A much larger clone differs by one base, so this may be a read error. The rearrangement links TRBV7-9 to TRBJ2-2; no firm D call. Between the trimmed V and J ends, which lost 3 bases and 6 bases, there was a span of 5 bases. Germline CDR1 is SEHNR and CDR2 is FQNEAQ (reference sequence). The CDR3 is made up of 12 amino acids. In nucleotides, the CDR3 is TGTGCCAGCAGCTTCATGGCCGGGGAGCTGTTTTTT. Amino acids: CASSFMAGELFF.

This clonotype has more than one count but fewer than ten. The chain combines TRBV27 with TRBJ2-7, with D possibly TRBD1 on 6 matching bases. The CDR3 has 14 amino acids. V lost 2 bases and J lost 2, with 10 bases in between. The germline V gene has CDR1 MNHEY and CDR2 SMNVEV (reference sequence). CDR3 sequence reads: CASSLGGTPYEQYF. CDR3 coding DNA: TGTGCCAGCAGTTTAGGGGGCACCCCCTACGAGCAGTACTTC.

Only a few counts were recorded for this clonotype. The genes are TRBV6-1 and TRBJ2-1; D remains ambiguous. The germline CDR1 and CDR2 sequences are MNHNS and SASEGT. The CDR3 contains 11 residues. V lost 6 bases and J lost 5, with 5 bases in between. CDR3 nucleotides: TGTGCCAGCAGAGATAACAATGAGCAGTTCTTC. Residues: CASRDNNEQFF.

The chain has TRBV7-2 and TRBJ2-7; D possibly matches TRBD1 or TRBD2 (5 bases each). Trimming stripped 3 bases from V and 2 bases from J, with 11 bases between. The CDR3 covers 14 residues. Germline lookup yields CDR1 SGHTA and CDR2 FQGNSA. The CDR3 DNA follows: TGTGCCAGCAGCTTGGAGGCAGGGACCTACGAGCAGTACTTC. Amino acids: CASSLEAGTYEQYF. The full variable domain, with the rest looked up from reference TRBV7-2 and TRBJ2-7, is GAGVSQSPSNKVTEKGKDVELRCDPISGHTALYWYRQSLGQGLEFLIYFQGNSAPDKSGLPSDRFSAERTGGSVSTLTIQRTQQEDSAVYLCASSLEAGTYEQYFGPGTRLTVT.

This clonotype was recorded at least ten times. The junction differs from germline at one of its ends, possibly a read error. This chain joins TRBV2 and TRBJ2-7; D assignment may be TRBD1 or TRBD2 (5 bases each). CDR1 is SNHLY and CDR2 is FYNNEI in the germline V gene. The CDR3 consists of 14 residues. In DNA, the CDR3 is TGTGCCAGCAGTGAATTTTCAGGGAGTTTAAGCACCAGCTTC. It codes for CASSEFSGSLSTSF.

In this sample, this clonotype turned up many times. The V gene is TRBV5-6, the J gene TRBJ1-5, with a tentative D call TRBD1 (5 bases). Trimming stripped 4 bases from V and 0 bases from J, with 14 bases between. This CDR3 is 16 amino acids long. In germline, CDR1 is SGHDT, CDR2 YYEEEE. The CDR3 sequence is CASSATGVDSNQPQHF. In DNA form, the CDR3 reads TGTGCCAGCAGCGCCACAGGAGTCGATAGCAATCAGCCCCAGCATTTT.

This clonotype was detected a few times. The gene calls are TRBV3-1 and TRBJ1-1; tentatively, D is TRBD1 (5 bases). Germline CDR1 reads LGHDT; CDR2 reads YNNKEL (reference sequence). V dropped 1 base and J dropped 11 bases, with 26 bases sitting between them. The CDR3 sequence is 17 residues long. The CDR3 here is CASSQGVVYYRPGSAFF. The CDR3 region has the DNA TGTGCCAGCAGCCAAGGCGTGGTATATTACCGACCAGGGTCGGCTTTCTTT.

About this clonotype: A read error may be the cause here, since a much bigger clone is one base away. The chain couples TRBV5-3 to TRBJ2-5; 8 bases map to TRBD1. TRBV5-3 is flagged as an ORF with uncertain function. The CDR3 is 16 residues long. The CDR3 DNA reads as TGTGCCAGCAGCTTTGATCAGGGAGGACAGGGAGCGACCCAGTACTTC. It codes for CASSFDQGGQGATQYF.

This clonotype was observed many times. The chain employs TRBV6-6 and TRBJ2-3; D call uncertain. This CDR3 is built from 15 residues. V was clipped by 7 bases and J by 1 base, with 15 bases between them. Per germline, CDR1 MNHNY and CDR2 SVGAGI (reference sequence). The CDR3 loop is CASIVGLGRTDTQYF. The CDR3 coding sequence is TGTGCCAGCATCGTTGGTTTGGGCCGCACAGATACGCAGTATTTT.